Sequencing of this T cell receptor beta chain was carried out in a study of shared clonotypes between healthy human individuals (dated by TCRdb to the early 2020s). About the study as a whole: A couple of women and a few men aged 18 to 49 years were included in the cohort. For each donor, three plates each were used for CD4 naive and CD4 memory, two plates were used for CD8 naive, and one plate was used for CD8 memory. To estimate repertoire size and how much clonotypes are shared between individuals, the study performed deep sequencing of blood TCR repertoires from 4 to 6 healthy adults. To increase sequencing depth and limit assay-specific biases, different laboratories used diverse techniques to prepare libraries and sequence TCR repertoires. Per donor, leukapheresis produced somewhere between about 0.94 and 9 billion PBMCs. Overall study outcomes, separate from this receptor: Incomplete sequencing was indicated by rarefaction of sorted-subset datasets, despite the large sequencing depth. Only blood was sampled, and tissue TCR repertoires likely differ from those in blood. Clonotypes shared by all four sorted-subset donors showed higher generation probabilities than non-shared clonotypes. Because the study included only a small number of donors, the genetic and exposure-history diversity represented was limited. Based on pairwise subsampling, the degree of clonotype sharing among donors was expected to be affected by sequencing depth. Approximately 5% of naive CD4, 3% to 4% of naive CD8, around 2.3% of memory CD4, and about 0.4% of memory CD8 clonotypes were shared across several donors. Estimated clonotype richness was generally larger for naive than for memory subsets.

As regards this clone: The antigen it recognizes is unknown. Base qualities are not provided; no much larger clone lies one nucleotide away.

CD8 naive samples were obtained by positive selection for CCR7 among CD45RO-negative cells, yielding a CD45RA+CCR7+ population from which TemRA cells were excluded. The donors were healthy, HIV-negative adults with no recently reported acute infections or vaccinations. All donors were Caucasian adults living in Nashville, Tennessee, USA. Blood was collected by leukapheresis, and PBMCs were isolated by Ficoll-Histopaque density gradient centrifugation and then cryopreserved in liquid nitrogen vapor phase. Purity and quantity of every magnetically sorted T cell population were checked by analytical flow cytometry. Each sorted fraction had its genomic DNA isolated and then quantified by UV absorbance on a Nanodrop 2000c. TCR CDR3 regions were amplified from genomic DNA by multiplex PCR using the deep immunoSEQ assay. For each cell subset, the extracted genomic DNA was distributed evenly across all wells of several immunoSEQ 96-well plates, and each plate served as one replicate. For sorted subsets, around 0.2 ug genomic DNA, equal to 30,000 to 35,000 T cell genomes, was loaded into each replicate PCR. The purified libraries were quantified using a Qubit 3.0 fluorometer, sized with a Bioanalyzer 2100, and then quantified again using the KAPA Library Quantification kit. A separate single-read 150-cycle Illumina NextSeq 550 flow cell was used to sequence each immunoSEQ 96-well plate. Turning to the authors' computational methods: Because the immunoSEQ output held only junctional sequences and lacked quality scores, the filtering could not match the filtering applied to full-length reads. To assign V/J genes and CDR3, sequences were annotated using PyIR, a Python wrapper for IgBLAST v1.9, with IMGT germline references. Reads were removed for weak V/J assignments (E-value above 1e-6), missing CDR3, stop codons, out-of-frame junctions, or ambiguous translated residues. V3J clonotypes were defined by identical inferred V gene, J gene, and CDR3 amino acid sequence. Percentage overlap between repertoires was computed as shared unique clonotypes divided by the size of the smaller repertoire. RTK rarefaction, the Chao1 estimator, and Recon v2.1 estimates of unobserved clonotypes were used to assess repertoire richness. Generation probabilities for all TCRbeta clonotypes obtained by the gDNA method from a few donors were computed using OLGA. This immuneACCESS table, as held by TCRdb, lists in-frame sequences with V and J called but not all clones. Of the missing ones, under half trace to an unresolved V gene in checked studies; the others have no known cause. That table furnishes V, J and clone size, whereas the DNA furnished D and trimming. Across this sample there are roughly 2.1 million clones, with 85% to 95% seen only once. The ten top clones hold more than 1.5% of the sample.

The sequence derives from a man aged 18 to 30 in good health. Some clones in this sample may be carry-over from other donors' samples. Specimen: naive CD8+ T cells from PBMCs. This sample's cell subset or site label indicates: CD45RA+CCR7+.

CDR3 protein: CASSYGRQGANYGYTF. The sequenced DNA is TGTGCCAGCAGTTATGGGAGACAGGGTGCCAACTATGGCTACACCTTC. The sequence joins TRBV6-6 to TRBJ1-2, and 7 bases in between align with TRBD1. From the cysteine up to the phenylalanine, the CDR3 has a length of 16 residues. Of all the DNA, just the CDR3 is kept, 48 bases in frame from base 1. V has 3 bases trimmed and J has 2 bases trimmed; junction bases matching no gene number 9. The germline V gene (reference sequence) specifies MNHNY as CDR1 and SVGAGI as CDR2.